This entry is about one T cell receptor (beta chain). Trimming removed 0 bases from V and 4 bases from J, with 18 bases in between. Germline V gene data show CDR1 as SNHLY and CDR2 as FYNNEI. The CDR3 runs to 18 residues. The time point is: new active TB diagnosis, blood taken before or within 7 days of starting treatment. Patients were newly diagnosed, HIV-seronegative, and aged 18 or older. Tuberculosis was confirmed by positive sputum smear and/or M. tuberculosis culture. These data come from a study of T cells in tuberculosis. The overall study: The T cells targeted glucose monomycolate, a mycobacterial lipid, via CD1B. In South Africa, adults with active tuberculosis were compared with IGRA-negative and latently infected IGRA-positive adolescents.

Produced via immunoSEQ multiplex PCR; TCRdb's table is partial and in-frame only. Of about 34,000 clones listed, over 85% are singletons. The clonotype originates from an adult with tuberculosis. The sample consisted of PBMCs, taken at tuberculosis diagnosis. The chain is built from TRBV2 and TRBJ2-2, with TRBD2 as a possible D gene (5 bases). The CDR3 sequence: CASSEALRGWGITGELFF. In DNA form, the CDR3 reads TGTGCCAGCAGTGAAGCGCTTCGAGGGTGGGGAATCACCGGGGAGCTGTTTTTT.